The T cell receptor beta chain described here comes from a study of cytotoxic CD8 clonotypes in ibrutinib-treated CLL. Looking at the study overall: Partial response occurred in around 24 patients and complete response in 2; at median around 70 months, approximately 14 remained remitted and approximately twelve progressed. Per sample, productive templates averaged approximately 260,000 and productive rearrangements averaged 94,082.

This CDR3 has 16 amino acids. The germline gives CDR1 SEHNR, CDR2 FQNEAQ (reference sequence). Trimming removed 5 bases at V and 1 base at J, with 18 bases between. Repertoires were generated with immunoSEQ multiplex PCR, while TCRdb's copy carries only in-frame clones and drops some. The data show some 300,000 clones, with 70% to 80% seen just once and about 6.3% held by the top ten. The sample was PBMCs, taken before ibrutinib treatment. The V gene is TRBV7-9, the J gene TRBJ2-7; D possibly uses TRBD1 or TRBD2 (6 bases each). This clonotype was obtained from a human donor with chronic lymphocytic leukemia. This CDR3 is CASSPGGERGSYEQYF. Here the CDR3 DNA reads TGTGCCAGCAGCCCAGGCGGGGAAAGGGGGTCCTACGAGCAGTACTTC.